The sequence of this T cell receptor beta chain was determined in a study of T cell clusters in autoimmune cytopenias. TRB was amplified from roughly 270 ng of peripheral blood genomic DNA per sample. TRB was amplified by touch-down multiplex PCR, primer pools A and B combined. Reanalyzing the multiplex PCR reads, TCRdb keeps one entry per CDR3 protein, without DNA. The sample totals about 4,200 distinct CDR3 sequences. This clonotype counts as medium-sized by frequency. Per the germline V gene, CDR1 is MNHNS and CDR2 is SASEGT. The CDR3 is made up of 15 amino acids. These sequences were also reported in another study, on T cell repertoires in aging, cancer and after chemotherapy. This second study notes: Donors were grouped into six age bands spanning 30 or younger through 70 or older. Healthy donor repertoires were recorded over several months to years and showed clear clonal overlap. The repertoire data cannot show anything about immunological memory following chemotherapy.

The chain links TRBV6-1 to TRBJ2-3; TCRdb's D call, TRBD2, is unchecked because there is no DNA. This clonotype was sampled from a human donor in good health. The specimen was peripheral blood. CDR3 protein: CASSEATGGARTQYF.